Below are 23 T cell receptor beta chains sequenced from a single sample in a study of OX40 agonist ivuxolimab in advanced cancers. The protocol was immunoSEQ multiplex PCR, while the TCRdb copy is restricted to in-frame clones and leaves out a portion. Of fewer than 60,000 clones listed, roughly 85% are singletons. The sequenced sample was CD4+ or CD8+ T cells sorted from blood, obtained in a trial of the OX40 agonist ivuxolimab. All receptors come from an adult with an advanced solid tumor such as melanoma, head and neck, liver or kidney cancer.

The rearrangement joins TRBV4-2 to TRBJ1-2; 7 nucleotides align to TRBD1. The J segment lost 3 bases and the V segment lost 4 bases, leaving 14 bases of the junction unmatched. CDR3 size: 17 residues. Per germline, CDR1 LGHNA and CDR2 YNFKEQ. Here the CDR3 reads CASSPMGDREPHYGYTF. CDR3 in DNA: TGTGCCAGCAGCCCGATGGGCGACAGGGAGCCTCACTATGGCTACACCTTC.

The chain is built from TRBV28 and TRBJ2-1; D is ambiguous. This CDR3 comprises 13 residues. V gave up 8 bases and J gave up 0 bases, with 8 bases separating them. Looked up from germline, CDR1 is MDHEN and CDR2 is SYDVKM. CDR3 in DNA: TGTGCCAGCTGTGGTGACTCCTACAATGAGCAGTTCTTC. This codes for CASCGDSYNEQFF.

This rearrangement joins TRBV4-1 to TRBJ2-1, with D tentatively TRBD1 or TRBD2 (5 bases each). The germline V gene has CDR1 MGHRA and CDR2 YSYEKL. CDR3 size: 14 residues. Trimming removed 4 bases at V and 3 bases at J, with 10 bases between. For the CDR3, the DNA is TGCGCCAGCAGCCTCCGGGACGACTACAATGAGCAGTTCTTC. The encoded protein is CASSLRDDYNEQFF.

The chain carries TRBV7-9 and TRBJ2-1, with D perhaps assigned TRBD1 or TRBD2 (6 bases each). V lost 10 bases and J 7 bases, leaving 11 bases between the germline ends. The CDR3 runs 11 residues. The germline V gene encodes CDR1 SEHNR and CDR2 FQNEAQ (reference sequence). CDR3 region: CATGGGNEQFF. The CDR3, as DNA: TGTGCCACCGGAGGGGGGAATGAGCAGTTCTTC. Full variable domain (remainder filled in from reference TRBV7-9 and TRBJ2-1): DTGVSQNPRHKITKRGQNVTFRCDPISEHNRLYWYRQTLGQGPEFLTYFQNEAQLEKSRLLSDRFSAERPKGSFSTLEIQRTEQGDSAMYLCATGGGNEQFFGPGTRLTVL.

The rearrangement links TRBV9 to TRBJ2-2, with 9 positions matching TRBD2. This CDR3 comprises 16 residues. Trimming cost V 2 bases and J 2 bases; bases outside gene matches: 4. CDR1 is SGDLS and CDR2 is YYNGEE in the germline V gene. CDR3 sequence reads: CASSVGAGGNTGELFF. CDR3 nucleotide sequence: TGTGCCAGCAGCGTTGGAGCGGGGGGTAACACCGGGGAGCTGTTTTTT.

This chain uses TRBV27 with TRBJ2-7; D unclear. The V end lost 4 bases, the J end lost 6 bases, and 13 bases lay between the germline ends. The CDR3 covers 13 residues. Germline CDR1 is MNHEY and CDR2 is SMNVEV (reference sequence). The CDR3 nucleotides read TGTGCCAGCAGTTCGGCCGAGGTTGGCGAGCAGTACTTC. It is translated as CASSSAEVGEQYF.

This chain connects TRBV4-3 to TRBJ1-1; TRBD1 matches at 9 bases. CDR1 is LGHNA, CDR2 YSLEER, per germline. Losses at the gene ends were 3 bases for V and 4 bases for J; bases not matched to a gene: 6. The CDR3 is made up of 15 amino acids. CDR3 in DNA: TGCGCCAGCAGCCAGGACACAGGGGGCGGCACTGAAGCTTTCTTT. Residues: CASSQDTGGGTEAFF.

This rearrangement joins TRBV7-8 to TRBJ2-1, with D uncertain. V lost 0 bases, J lost 5 bases, and 8 bases lay in between. The CDR3 runs to 14 residues. CDR1 is SGHVS, CDR2 FQNEAQ, per germline. CDR3 sequence (DNA): TGTGCCAGCAGCTTAGCCACTTTCGACAATGAGCAGTTCTTC. Amino acid sequence: CASSLATFDNEQFF.

The rearrangement joins TRBV4-3 to TRBJ2-7; D is perhaps TRBD1 (7 bases). V shed 2 bases and J shed 2 bases, with 13 bases lying between them. Germline V gene sequence: CDR1 LGHNA, CDR2 YSLEER. The CDR3 has 15 amino acids. The CDR3 region has the DNA TGCGCCAGCAGCCAATATTCAGGGGGGACCTACGAGCAGTACTTC. It codes for CASSQYSGGTYEQYF.

The rearrangement links TRBV27 to TRBJ1-2; D is unclear. Per germline, CDR1 MNHEY and CDR2 SMNVEV (reference sequence). V was shortened by 3 bases and J by 6 bases, with 17 bases between the two germline ends. This CDR3 has 15 residues. DNA for the CDR3: TGTGCCAGCAGTTTGTGGACGGATGGTAGAAATGGCTACACCTTC. Translating it yields CASSLWTDGRNGYTF.

The chain's CDR3 is CATGDTTYNEQFF. For the CDR3, the DNA is TGTGCCACGGGGGACACGACCTACAATGAGCAGTTCTTC. V gene TRBV14 combines with J gene TRBJ2-1; D may correspond to TRBD1 or TRBD2 (6 bases each). There are 13 residues in the CDR3. V shed 10 bases and J shed 2 bases, with 12 bases lying between them. The germline V gene has CDR1 SGHDN and CDR2 FVKESK.

The chain employs TRBV6-1 and TRBJ2-7; a weak D match, TRBD1 (6 bases). V lost 5 bases to trimming and J lost 5 bases, with 13 bases between them. The CDR3 loop spans 13 amino acids. Germline-derived CDR1 and CDR2 are MNHNS and SASEGT. CDR3 nucleotides: TGTGCCAGCAGTTATATGGGGACACACGAGCAGTACGTC. Protein: CASSYMGTHEQYV.

The V gene is TRBV28, the J gene TRBJ1-3, with a tentative D call TRBD1 (6 bases). The CDR3 loop spans 14 amino acids. Looked up from germline, CDR1 is MDHEN and CDR2 is SYDVKM. Between the trimmed V and J ends, which lost 3 bases and 4 bases, there was a span of 10 bases. CDR3 bases: TGTGCCAGCAGTTTTCAGGGGTCGGGAAACACCATATATTTT. This sequence encodes CASSFQGSGNTIYF.

The chain joins TRBV9 to TRBJ2-7; D possibly matches TRBD1 or TRBD2 (7 bases each). Germline CDR1 is SGDLS and CDR2 is YYNGEE. Trimming stripped 4 bases from V and 7 bases from J, with 24 bases between. This CDR3 region has 16 residues. The CDR3 region has the DNA TGTGCCAGCAGCCCCCGATCCCAGGGGGGGGCTTGGGAGCAGTACTTC. Protein sequence: CASSPRSQGGAWEQYF.

This sequence joins TRBV27 and TRBJ2-7, with 9 bases lining up with TRBD2. V lost 3 bases to trimming and J lost 9 bases; unmatched junction nucleotides: 6. The CDR3 is made up of 13 amino acids. Germline loops: CDR1 MNHEY, CDR2 SMNVEV (reference sequence). The CDR3 loop is CASSLVAGAGQYV. The CDR3 DNA reads TGTGCCAGCAGTTTGGTAGCGGGGGCCGGGCAGTACGTC.

This clone turned up a few times. The chain has TRBV30 and TRBJ1-1, with D possibly matching TRBD1 (5 bases). V gave up 5 bases and J gave up 1 base, with 14 bases separating them. The CDR3 consists of 14 residues. Germline lookup yields CDR1 GTSNPN and CDR2 SVGIG (reference sequence). The CDR3 region is CAWDQYGGNTEAFF. In nucleotides, the CDR3 is TGTGCCTGGGATCAATACGGGGGGAACACTGAAGCTTTCTTT. Full variable domain (rest looked up from reference TRBV30 and TRBJ1-1): SQTIHQWPATLVQPVGSPLSLECTVEGTSNPNLYWYRQAAGRGLQLLFYSVGIGQISSEVPQNLSASRPQDRQFILSSKKLLLSDSGFYLCAWDQYGGNTEAFFGQGTRLTVV.

The rearrangement links TRBV19 to TRBJ2-7; 10 nucleotides line up with TRBD1. This CDR3 region has 14 residues. Germline assignment: CDR1 LNHDA and CDR2 SQIVND (reference sequence). V shed 3 bases and J 3 bases; nucleotides not matched to a gene: 2. The CDR3 here is CASSMWDRGYEQYF. CDR3 DNA: TGTGCCAGTAGTATGTGGGACAGGGGCTACGAGCAGTACTTC.

Worth noting for this clone: Distinct nucleotide sequences in the sample also encode this CDR3. V and J are TRBV5-6 and TRBJ2-1; D not certain. The V and J ends lost 1 base and 5 bases respectively, with 4 bases between them. CDR1 and CDR2 from the germline V gene are SGHDT and YYEEEE. The CDR3 runs to 12 residues. CDR3 nucleotides: TGTGCCAGCAGCTTGATAGACAATGAGCAGTTCTTC. As protein: CASSLIDNEQFF.

V and J are TRBV2 and TRBJ2-3; no reliable D call. The CDR3 loop spans 11 amino acids. Germline-derived CDR1 and CDR2 are SNHLY and FYNNEI. The germline V and J ends were trimmed by 7 bases and 3 bases, with 5 bases remaining between them. Here the CDR3 DNA reads TGTGCCAGCACCTCTACAGATACGCAGTATTTT. Amino acids: CASTSTDTQYF.

This rearrangement joins TRBV7-9 to TRBJ2-5, with 7 positions matching TRBD1. V shed 3 bases and J 7 bases; nucleotides not matched to a gene: 5. CDR1 SEHNR and CDR2 FQNEAQ come from the germline V gene (reference sequence). CDR3 length: 13 residues. The CDR3 DNA reads TGTGCCAGCAGCTTTCGGGCAGGGGGGACCCAGTACTTC. Protein: CASSFRAGGTQYF.

The chain has TRBV25-1 and TRBJ2-1; a possible D gene is TRBD2 (6 bases). The CDR3 runs 17 residues. Germline CDR1 MGHDK, CDR2 SYGVNS. The V gene lost 0 bases and the J gene lost 7 bases, with 19 bases spanning the gap. CDR3: CASSEYFPGAQGNEQFF. Written as DNA, the CDR3 is TGTGCCAGCAGTGAATATTTCCCGGGAGCCCAGGGAAATGAGCAGTTCTTC.

The J gene is TRBJ2-7, the V gene TRBV4-3; maybe TRBD2 (6 bases). V gave up 3 bases and J gave up 2 bases, with 14 bases separating them. This CDR3 spans 15 amino acids. CDR1 is LGHNA and CDR2 is YSLEER in the germline V gene. CDR3 nucleotides: TGCGCCAGCAGCCAGGACTACCCTGGTCCCTACGAGCAGTACTTC. Its protein product is CASSQDYPGPYEQYF.

This chain connects TRBV9 to TRBJ1-1, with a possible D match to TRBD1 (5 bases). In germline, CDR1 is SGDLS, CDR2 YYNGEE. V was trimmed by 3 bases and J by 0 bases, leaving 12 bases between them. The CDR3 is 15 residues long. In nucleotides, the CDR3 is TGTGCCAGCAGCGCCGAGGACATGATGAACACTGAAGCTTTCTTT. Translating it yields CASSAEDMMNTEAFF.